These T cell receptor beta chains were read from a single sample in a study of identical twins. TCRdb reprocessed the 5' RACE reads with MiXCR, giving one entry per CDR3 protein. Of some 630,000 distinct CDR3 sequences listed, roughly 7.2% are singletons. The same specimen was also included in a second study, on yellow fever vaccine responses in identical twins.

Sequencing was performed on PBMCs. The receptors come from a woman between 18 and 29 years old in good health. The CDR3 runs from the conserved cysteine through the conserved F or W. D genes are given only for firm matches. Clone size is stated in some rows and not others, as once, few, many or a class when expanded.

>TRBJ2-3|.|TRBV11-2|.
TGTGCCAGCAGCTTAACGGGGTTCGAGAGCACAGATACGCAGTATTTT
CASSLTGFESTDTQYF
>TRBJ2-7|many|TRBV9|.
TGTGCCAGCAGCGTAGACCCGGGCAACTCCTACGAGCAGTACTTC
CASSVDPGNSYEQYF
>TRBJ2-1|.|TRBV6-4|.
TGTGCCACAAGTGGGGGGCTTGAGCAGTTCTTC
CATSGGLEQFF
>TRBJ2-2|many|TRBV7-9|.
TGTGCCAGCAGCTTACCGGGGTTACAAACCGGGGAGCTGTTTTTT
CASSLPGLQTGELFF
>TRBJ1-2|many|TRBV10-3|.
TGTGCCATCAGTGAGTCACATGGGCTGGGCCATGGCTACACCTTC
CAISESHGLGHGYTF
>TRBJ1-2|many|TRBV5-1|.
TGCGCCAGCAGCTCGACCACAGGGTCCATTAACTATGGCTACACCTTC
CASSSTTGSINYGYTF
>TRBJ2-7|.|TRBV4-1|.
TGCGCCAGCAGCCAAGAATTCGAGGGAGCTTCCTACGAGCAGTACTTC
CASSQEFEGASYEQYF
>TRBJ1-2|.|TRBV28|.
TGTGCCAGCAGGGGGAACGGCTACACCTTC
CASRGNGYTF
>TRBJ2-1|many|TRBV12-3/TRBV12-4|.
TGTGCCAGCACCCCAGGACACTACAATGAGCAGTTCTTC
CASTPGHYNEQFF
>TRBJ2-1|many|TRBV6-5|TRBD1
TGTGCCAGCAGTTTTGGGACAGGGAGGAATGAGCAGTTCTTC
CASSFGTGRNEQFF
>TRBJ2-1|few|TRBV3-1|TRBD2
TGTGCCAGCAGCCAAGATTCGGGGGAGGGCGGGTCCTACAATGAGCAGTTCTTC
CASSQDSGEGGSYNEQFF
>TRBJ2-7|few|TRBV7-6|.
TGTGCCAGCAGCTTAGTCGGGGGTGAGGCCTACGAGCAGTACTTC
CASSLVGGEAYEQYF
>TRBJ2-1|few|TRBV7-9|TRBD2
TGTGCCAGCAGCCCCGCGGGGGAGGGCTACAATGAGCAGTTCTTC
CASSPAGEGYNEQFF
>TRBJ2-1|many|TRBV6-2/TRBV6-3|TRBD1
TGTGCCAGCAGTTACGGGACAGGGGTCTACAATGAGCAGTTCTTC
CASSYGTGVYNEQFF
>TRBJ1-1|.|TRBV5-1|.
TGCGCCAGCAGGGAATTGGGCCGGAACACTGAAGCTTTCTTT
CASRELGRNTEAFF
>TRBJ2-7|.|TRBV7-9|TRBD2
TGTGCCAGCAGCTTAGATCGGGGCGGGGGAGGCACCTACGAGCAGTACTTC
CASSLDRGGGGTYEQYF
>TRBJ2-3|many|TRBV12-3/TRBV12-4|TRBD1
TGTGCCAGCAGCTACAGGGGGAGGACAGATACGCAGTATTTT
CASSYRGRTDTQYF
>TRBJ2-4|many|TRBV29-1|.
TGCAGCGTTGGAGGGTTGGGCAAAAACATTCAGTACTTC
CSVGGLGKNIQYF
>TRBJ2-3|few|TRBV7-8|.
TGTGCCAGCAGCTTATTTCGGCAGACGCCAGATACGCAGTATTTT
CASSLFRQTPDTQYF
>TRBJ1-2|few|TRBV5-1|.
TGCGCCAGCAGCTTGGGGGCTCGTAGCTACACCTTC
CASSLGARSYTF
>TRBJ2-3|.|TRBV15|.
TGTGCCACCAGCAGAGTTACCACAGATACGCAGTATTTT
CATSRVTTDTQYF
>TRBJ2-7|few|TRBV3-1|.
TGTGCCAGCAGCCAAGGCGGGACTTACGAGCAGTACTTC
CASSQGGTYEQYF
>TRBJ1-5|.|TRBV6-1|TRBD1
TGTGCCAGCGGCCGACAGGGTGTAAGCAATCAGCCCCAGCATTTT
CASGRQGVSNQPQHF
>TRBJ2-1|.|TRBV11-2|TRBD2
TGTGCCAGCAGCTTATCGAGCCTAGCGGGAGCGAGGAATGAGCAGTTCTTC
CASSLSSLAGARNEQFF
>TRBJ2-1|.|TRBV13|TRBD2
TGTGCCAGCAGCTTCCTAGCGGGGGATTACAATGAGCAGTTCTTC
CASSFLAGDYNEQFF
>TRBJ1-2|many|TRBV6-1|.
TGTGCCAGCAGTAGTTCCGACATATATTACGGCTACACCTTC
CASSSSDIYYGYTF
>TRBJ2-1|many|TRBV11-2|TRBD1
TGTGCCATCCGAGACAGGGGGTGGGATGAGCAGTTCTTC
CAIRDRGWDEQFF
>TRBJ2-7|few|TRBV29-1|.
TGCAGCGTAGCTGCGTCCGGGACCGTAGGTTCGGCCGAGCAGTACTTC
CSVAASGTVGSAEQYF
>TRBJ2-7|many|TRBV3-1|.
TGTGCCAGCCAGGGACCATACTACGAGCAGTACTTC
CASQGPYYEQYF
>TRBJ2-2|.|TRBV4-1|TRBD1
TGCGCCAGCAGCCAAGAAGAGGGGACAGAGAACACCGGGGAGCTGTTTTTT
CASSQEEGTENTGELFF
>TRBJ2-3|few|TRBV5-6|TRBD2
TGTGCCAGCAGTGGGACTAGCGGGGCTTTCGACACAGATACGCAGTATTTT
CASSGTSGAFDTDTQYF
>TRBJ2-3|few|TRBV24-1|.
TGTGCCACCAGTGTGGGTACCACAGATACGCAGTATTTT
CATSVGTTDTQYF
>TRBJ2-1|few|TRBV6-1|.
TGTGCCAGCAGTACACCGAACAGGGACCATGAGCAGTTCTTC
CASSTPNRDHEQFF
>TRBJ2-5|few|TRBV7-6|TRBD1
TGTGCCAGCAGCTTTTGGACAGGGGAAGAGACCCAGTACTTC
CASSFWTGEETQYF
>TRBJ1-1|few|TRBV3-1|.
TGTGCCAGCAGCCAAGATTGGTCCCAGATGAACACTGAAGCTTTCTTT
CASSQDWSQMNTEAFF
>TRBJ2-2|many|TRBV12-3/TRBV12-4|.
TGTGCCAGCAGCTTGAGGGGCACCGGGGAGCTGTTTTTT
CASSLRGTGELFF
>TRBJ2-3|many|TRBV7-7|TRBD2
TGTGCCAGCAGCTTTTCCTCTAGCGGTAGCACAGATACGCAGTATTTT
CASSFSSSGSTDTQYF
>TRBJ2-3|many|TRBV7-3|TRBD2
TGTGCCAGCAGCTTAACGGGACTAGCGGCTACAGATACGCAGTATTTT
CASSLTGLAATDTQYF
>TRBJ2-5|few|TRBV3-1|.
TGTGCCAGCAGCCTAGAGAAGACCCAGTACTTC
CASSLEKTQYF
>TRBJ2-4|.|TRBV5-6|.
TGTGCCAGCAGCTTGGAGCCCGGGCACATTCAGTACTTC
CASSLEPGHIQYF
>TRBJ1-4|many|TRBV29-1|TRBD1
TGCAGCGTTGTCGGACAGGGGACGGAAACTAATGAAAAACTGTTTTTT
CSVVGQGTETNEKLFF
>TRBJ1-4|many|TRBV5-1|.
TGCGCCAGCAGCCTATATACAGGGATTAATGAAAAACTGTTTTTT
CASSLYTGINEKLFF
>TRBJ2-1|few|TRBV3-1|TRBD2
TGTGCCAGCAGCCAAGGAGCGGGGGGGCCATCCTTC
CASSQGAGGPSF
>TRBJ2-2|.|TRBV9|TRBD1
TGTGCCAGCAGCTTAAGGGGGGGGACAGGGTCCACCGGGGAGCTGTTTTTT
CASSLRGGTGSTGELFF
>TRBJ1-6|.|TRBV20-1|.
TGCAGTGCTAGGTCGGACGAAGGCAGTTCACCCCTCCACTTT
CSARSDEGSSPLHF
>TRBJ2-5|few|TRBV5-1|.
TGCGCCAGCAGGGCCCTCGTAGGGGAGACCCAGTACTTC
CASRALVGETQYF
>TRBJ1-3|.|TRBV13|.
TGTGCCAGCAGCTTCGACAGACCCATCTCTGGAAACACCATATATTTT
CASSFDRPISGNTIYF
>TRBJ2-5|few|TRBV10-3|TRBD2
TGTGCCATCAGAGAGGCCGGGGGGAAAGAGACCCAGTACTTC
CAIREAGGKETQYF
>TRBJ1-4|many|TRBV3-1|TRBD1
TGTGCCAGCAGCCGGGGGACAGGGAATGAAAAACTGTTTTTT
CASSRGTGNEKLFF
>TRBJ2-2|.|TRBV5-1|.
TGCGCCAGCAGCTTAGGGTCCACCAGCGGGGAGCTGTTTTTT
CASSLGSTSGELFF
>TRBJ2-7|.|TRBV5-8|.
TGTGCCAGCAGCTTGACGGGAAAGTCCTACGAGCAGTACTTC
CASSLTGKSYEQYF